The clone carrying this T cell receptor (beta chain) was found many times. This sample was included in a study of regulatory T cells in long-lasting Graves disease. The overall study: Antithyroid drug use was under 3 months in newly diagnosed Graves' patients.

Time point reported: newly diagnosed GD, antithyroid drugs for less than 3 months. The authors made the TCR library using RNA they extracted from PBMCs. Libraries of TCR beta came from iRepertoire HTBI primers plus Arm-PCR of CDR3 regions. TCRdb re-called the multiplex PCR reads with MiXCR, one entry per CDR3 protein. The sample contains about 540,000 distinct CDR3 sequences, roughly 13% of which appear only once. The CDR3 contains 16 residues. CDR1 and CDR2 (germline): SGHNT, YENEEA. V was shortened by 0 bases and J by 5 bases, with 16 bases between the two germline ends. In addition, the sample was reused for a study of T cells in Graves' hyperthyroidism and ophthalmopathy.

The V gene is TRBV11-3, the J gene TRBJ2-5; D assignment may be TRBD1 or TRBD2 (5 bases each). Sequenced material: peripheral blood mononuclear cells (PBMCs), taken at new diagnosis, from a patient treated with antithyroid drugs. This sequence originates from a man aged 25-45 years with Graves disease. Here the CDR3 DNA reads TGTGCCAGCAGCTTAGAGGGAGACAGACGATCTGAGACCCAGTACTTC. It yields the protein CASSLEGDRRSETQYF.